The text below deals with one T cell receptor (beta chain). The CDR3 has 12 residues. Germline CDR1 and CDR2: MNHNY and SVGAGI (reference sequence). This sample is part of a study of monozygotic twins with inflammatory bowel disease. Added by template switching were UMIs that each held a 6-nucleotide sample barcode. With the 5' RACE reads reprocessed, TCRdb shows one record per CDR3 protein and no DNA. This sample's table has 350,000 to 400,000 distinct CDR3 sequences. Total RNA from whole blood was isolated with no T cell sorting. Sequenced: blood. The genes are TRBV6-6 and TRBJ2-7. The source is a human donor with ulcerative colitis or Crohn's disease, or a healthy co-twin of an affected twin (not recorded which). CDR3 protein: CASSYVIYEQYF.